The 22 T cell receptor beta chains below all came from one sample that was sequenced in a study of identical twins. Via MiXCR, TCRdb re-called the 5' RACE reads, giving one row per CDR3 protein. The data hold fewer than 900,000 distinct CDR3 sequences, with about 20% observed a single time. The same data also contributed to another study, on T cells expressing NK-cell markers.

The specimen sequenced was PBMCs. The receptor source for this set is a woman younger than 30 in good health.

This clonotype has only a few counts. The rearrangement uses TRBV9 and TRBJ2-7, with no clear D. The V and J ends lost 0 bases and 7 bases respectively, with 11 bases between them. CDR1 and CDR2 (germline): SGDLS, YYNGEE. There are 13 residues in the CDR3. CDR3 amino acids: CASSVDWNGEQYF. DNA for the CDR3: TGTGCCAGCAGCGTAGACTGGAATGGTGAGCAGTACTTC.

The chain is built from TRBV25-1 and TRBJ2-3; D not certain. The CDR3 is 15 residues long. CDR1 and CDR2 from the germline V gene are MGHDK and SYGVNS. Trimming took 6 bases from V and 0 from J, leaving 13 bases between them. The DNA of the CDR3 is TGTGCCAGCAGCCACTATAGGCAGAGCACAGATACGCAGTATTTT. It specifies CASSHYRQSTDTQYF.

This clonotype was picked up many times. The rearrangement uses TRBV5-1 and TRBJ1-2; weak D call: TRBD1 (5 bases). Trimming pared 5 bases from V and 8 bases from J, leaving 16 bases between. CDR3 size: 13 residues. Germline assignment: CDR1 SGHRS and CDR2 YFSETQ. CDR3 amino acids: CASRLDITYGYTF. CDR3 in DNA: TGCGCCAGCAGACTGGACATTACCTACGGCTACACCTTC.

The chain employs TRBV7-2 and TRBJ2-5; 9 positions agree with TRBD2. With 2 bases clipped from V and 7 bases from J, the junction kept 5 bases outside the gene matches. Germline CDR1 reads SGHTA; CDR2 reads FQGNSA. The CDR3 extends over 14 amino acids. The CDR3 sequence: CASSLMAGGGTQYF. The CDR3 coding sequence is TGTGCCAGCAGCTTAATGGCGGGAGGGGGGACCCAGTACTTC.

The chain carries TRBV5-1 and TRBJ2-4, with D perhaps TRBD1 (5 bases). The germline CDR1 and CDR2 sequences are SGHRS and YFSETQ. Trimming took 0 bases from V and 6 from J, leaving 10 bases between them. This CDR3 is built from 14 residues. CDR3 DNA: TGCGCCAGCAGCTTGGATTTTAGGGGAAACATTCAGTACTTC. It is translated as CASSLDFRGNIQYF.

The V gene is TRBV7-9, the J gene TRBJ2-3; no definite D call. V was clipped by 6 bases and J by 5 bases, with 24 bases between them. This CDR3 is built from 17 residues. Germline lookup yields CDR1 SEHNR and CDR2 FQNEAQ (reference sequence). The CDR3 sequence: CASSSPSRRSTLDTQYF. The DNA of the CDR3 is TGTGCCAGCAGTTCCCCGAGCAGGAGATCGACCCTAGATACGCAGTATTTT.

The rearrangement joins TRBV7-9 to TRBJ2-1; D unclear. The CDR3 has 12 residues. V dropped 4 bases and J dropped 7 bases, with 8 bases sitting between them. Germline CDR1 is SEHNR and CDR2 is FQNEAQ (reference sequence). DNA of the CDR3: TGTGCCAGCAGCTATGTTTCGAATGAGCAGTTCTTC. Encoded protein: CASSYVSNEQFF.

This chain joins TRBV6-1 and TRBJ2-1, with D uncertain. There are 13 residues in the CDR3. Germline V gene lookup returns CDR1 MNHNS and CDR2 SASEGT. V was shortened by 4 bases and J by 5 bases, with 9 bases between the two germline ends. In DNA form, the CDR3 reads TGTGCCAGCAGTGGTAGGAGCAACAATGAGCAGTTCTTC. This translates into CASSGRSNNEQFF.

The chain couples TRBV12-3 or TRBV12-4 to TRBJ2-7; 14 nucleotides agree with TRBD2. With V trimmed by 3 bases and J by 2 bases, 6 bases remained unmatched. The CDR3 has 17 amino acids. For the CDR3, the DNA is TGTGCCAGCAGTTTGACCGGGGGACTAGCGGGAGCCTACGAGCAGTACTTC. Protein product: CASSLTGGLAGAYEQYF.

This chain joins TRBV5-6 and TRBJ2-1; tentative D call: TRBD1 (6 bases). In germline, CDR1 is SGHDT, CDR2 YYEEEE. CDR3 size: 14 residues. The V end was cut by 4 bases, the J end by 4 bases, with 12 bases between. CDR3 loop: CASSGITGYNEQFF. DNA of the CDR3: TGTGCCAGCAGCGGAATTACAGGGTACAATGAGCAGTTCTTC.

This clonotype was seen repeatedly, ten times or more. This clone may be a read error of a much larger clone one base away. The rearrangement uses TRBV12-3 or TRBV12-4 and TRBJ2-7; the D is unclear. V lost 5 bases, J lost 0 bases, and 2 bases lay in between. This CDR3 is built from 11 residues. CDR3 nucleotides: TGTGCCAGCAGTAACTCCTACGAGCAGTACTTC. It translates to CASSNSYEQYF.

The chain has TRBV12-3 or TRBV12-4 and TRBJ2-1; TRBD2 matches 12 bases. The CDR3 sequence is 15 residues long. V shed 8 bases, J shed 5 bases, and the junction held 7 bases outside the gene matches. CDR3 sequence reads: CASRPASGRDNEQFF. DNA of the CDR3: TGTGCCAGCCGTCCGGCTAGCGGGAGGGACAATGAGCAGTTCTTC.

This chain connects TRBV5-1 to TRBJ2-7, with TRBD1 identical over 7 bases. V lost 3 bases, J lost 4 bases, and 10 bases stayed unmatched. CDR1 is SGHRS and CDR2 is YFSETQ in the germline V gene. CDR3 length equals 15 residues. The CDR3 region has the DNA TGCGCCAGCAGCTCGACAGGGCTCCCGGAGTACGAGCAGTACTTC. Protein sequence: CASSSTGLPEYEQYF.

This clonotype was seen many times. V is TRBV7-8 and J is TRBJ1-2, with D unresolved. The V end was cut by 2 bases, the J end by 0 bases, with 4 bases between. The length of the CDR3 is 13 residues. Germline V gene sequence: CDR1 SGHVS, CDR2 FQNEAQ. The CDR3 here is CASSLLTNYGYTF. The CDR3 region has the DNA TGTGCCAGCAGCTTACTGACTAACTATGGCTACACCTTC.

This clonotype has more than one count but fewer than ten. V gene TRBV5-1 combines with J gene TRBJ1-1; 8 nucleotides line up with TRBD1. With 4 bases clipped from V and 8 bases from J, the junction kept 10 bases outside the gene matches. The CDR3 extends over 14 amino acids. Germline V gene lookup returns CDR1 SGHRS and CDR2 YFSETQ. CDR3 region: CASSPISGTGEAFF. CDR3 DNA: TGCGCCAGCAGCCCCATCTCCGGGACAGGCGAAGCTTTCTTT.

This chain uses TRBV10-2 with TRBJ2-3, with D maybe TRBD2 (6 bases). This CDR3 has 11 amino acids. V was trimmed by 10 bases and J by 4 bases, leaving 9 bases between them. Germline V gene sequence: CDR1 WSHSY, CDR2 SAAADI. The CDR3 DNA reads TGCGCCACGTGGGGGGCAGATACGCAGTATTTT. It translates to CATWGADTQYF.

The chain carries TRBV29-1 and TRBJ2-1; no definite D call. From germline, CDR1 is SQVTM and CDR2 ANQGSEA. This CDR3 is built from 12 residues. With 6 bases removed from V and 6 bases from J, the gap between germline ends came to 12 bases. CDR3 sequence (DNA): TGCAGCGTCAGACGGCGCGGCAATGAGCAGTTCTTC. Translation: CSVRRRGNEQFF.

This clonotype was seen a handful of times. V gene TRBV18 combines with J gene TRBJ1-1; no definite D call. Trimming removed 2 bases at V and 5 bases at J, with 9 bases between. Per the germline V gene, CDR1 is KGHSH and CDR2 is LQKENI. The CDR3 consists of 13 residues. The CDR3 sequence is CASSPETGTEAFF. CDR3 in DNA: TGTGCCAGCTCACCAGAGACGGGGACTGAAGCTTTCTTT.

This chain links TRBV20-1 with TRBJ1-3; TRBD1 is a possible D gene (5 bases). Trimming removed 6 bases at V and 2 bases at J, with 20 bases between. From germline, CDR1 is DFQATT and CDR2 SNEGSKA (reference sequence). The CDR3 runs to 16 residues. As DNA, the CDR3 is TGCAGTGCGAGGGAGGGGAGTGGTATTGCTGGAAACACCATATATTTT. It yields the protein CSAREGSGIAGNTIYF.

Worth noting for this clonotype: Compared with germline, one end of the junction differs, possibly owing to a read error. The V gene is TRBV7-7, the J gene TRBJ2-2; TRBD2 is a possible D gene (5 bases). The CDR3 spans 16 residues. From germline, CDR1 is SSHAT and CDR2 FNYEAQ (reference sequence). The CDR3, as DNA: TGTGCTAGCAGCTTATCCCCTAGCTCGAACACCGGGGAGCTGTTTTTT. This sequence encodes CASSLSPSSNTGELFF. Based on the CDR3 plus reference TRBV7-7 and TRBJ2-2, the full variable domain is GAGVSQSPRYKVTKRGQDVTLRCDPISSHATLYWYQQALGQGPEFLTYFNYEAQPDKSGLPSDRFSAERPEGSISTLTIQRTEQRDSAMYRCASSLSPSSNTGELFFGEGSRLTVL.

This clonotype was observed a few times. The chain uses TRBV6-5 and TRBJ2-7; D is perhaps TRBD1 or TRBD2 (5 bases each). Trimming removed 4 bases from V and 3 bases from J, with 16 bases in between. The CDR3 has 15 residues. The germline V gene encodes CDR1 MNHEY and CDR2 SVGAGI. The CDR3 is CASSFRRDRFYEQYF. As DNA, the CDR3 is TGTGCCAGCAGTTTTCGCCGGGACCGGTTCTACGAGCAGTACTTC.

This clonotype was counted between two and nine times. The rearrangement links TRBV30 to TRBJ2-1; possibly TRBD2 for D (6 bases). The CDR3 is 13 amino acids. CDR1 GTSNPN and CDR2 SVGIG come from the germline V gene (reference sequence). V was shortened by 0 bases and J by 6 bases, with 9 bases between the two germline ends. This CDR3 is CAWSVGSGNEQFF. The CDR3 nucleotides are TGTGCCTGGAGTGTCGGGAGCGGCAATGAGCAGTTCTTC.